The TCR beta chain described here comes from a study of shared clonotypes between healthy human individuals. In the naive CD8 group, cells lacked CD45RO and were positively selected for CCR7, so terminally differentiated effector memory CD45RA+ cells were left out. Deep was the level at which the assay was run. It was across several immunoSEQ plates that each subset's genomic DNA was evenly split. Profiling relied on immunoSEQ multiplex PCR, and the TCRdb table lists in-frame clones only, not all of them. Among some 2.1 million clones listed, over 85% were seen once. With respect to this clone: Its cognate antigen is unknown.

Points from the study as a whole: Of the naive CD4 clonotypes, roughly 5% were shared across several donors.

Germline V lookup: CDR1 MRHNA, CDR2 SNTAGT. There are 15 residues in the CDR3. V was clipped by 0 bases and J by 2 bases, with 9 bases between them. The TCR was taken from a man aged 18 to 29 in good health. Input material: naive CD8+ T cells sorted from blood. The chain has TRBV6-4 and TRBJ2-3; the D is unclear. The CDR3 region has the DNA TGTGCCAGCAGTGACTCGAACCCCGACACAGATACGCAGTATTTT. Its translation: CASSDSNPDTDTQYF.